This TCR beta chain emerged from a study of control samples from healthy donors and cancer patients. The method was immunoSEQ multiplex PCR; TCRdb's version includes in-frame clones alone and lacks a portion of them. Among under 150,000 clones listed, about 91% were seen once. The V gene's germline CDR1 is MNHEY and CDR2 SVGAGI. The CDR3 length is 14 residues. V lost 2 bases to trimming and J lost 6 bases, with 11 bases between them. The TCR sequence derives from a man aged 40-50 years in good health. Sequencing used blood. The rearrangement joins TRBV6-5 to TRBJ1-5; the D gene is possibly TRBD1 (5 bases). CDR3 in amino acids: CASSYAREGQPQHF. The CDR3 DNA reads TGTGCCAGCAGTTACGCCAGGGAGGGTCAGCCCCAGCATTTT.